This TCR beta chain was recovered during a study of cytomegalovirus exposure and HLA in healthy donors. Points on this clone: The antigen remains undetermined.

The study ran its PCR with 60 Vbeta and 13 Jbeta primers. Method: immunoSEQ multiplex PCR; TCRdb's copy keeps in-frame clones and lacks some. This sample yields 160,000 or so clones, of which 75% to 90% are seen a single time; about 4.8% belongs to the top ten. Losses at the gene ends were 4 bases for V and 5 bases for J; bases not matched to a gene: 7. Germline V gene lookup returns CDR1 LNHDA and CDR2 SQIVND (reference sequence). CDR3 length: 15 amino acids. Study-wide points: Using a false discovery rate of 0.05, a later analysis showed that 16,951 TCR beta sequences were associated with HLA alleles. There were some public TCRs occurring in many donors, but most TCR sequences were rare. According to an earlier analysis, most TCR beta V segments yielded productive rearrangements about 90% or about 30% of the time.

This receptor was taken from a man aged 25-40 years in good health and CMV-seronegative. The V and J genes are TRBV19 and TRBJ2-2, with 7 bases identical to TRBD1. Sequences were obtained from PBMCs. The CDR3 loop reads CASSTGGIGTGELFF. CDR3 nucleotide sequence: TGTGCCAGTAGTACAGGGGGAATAGGAACCGGGGAGCTGTTTTTT.